This record looks at one T cell receptor beta chain sequence and its context. TCRdb keeps only in-frame clones here, not all; method: immunoSEQ multiplex PCR. The sample includes 200,000 to 300,000 clones, nearly 90% of them seen just once. V lost 4 bases to trimming and J lost 5 bases; unmatched junction nucleotides: 13. The CDR3 totals 16 residues. From germline, CDR1 is MNHEY and CDR2 SVGEGT. This specimen belongs to a study of blood T cell repertoires in COVID-19. The sequencing input was peripheral blood. The receptor was isolated from a man younger than 35 with active or convalescent COVID-19. The chain couples TRBV6-2 or TRBV6-3 to TRBJ2-7; TRBD2 agrees at 8 bases. CDR3 nucleotide sequence: TGTGCCAGCAGTTCCCCCGGCCGAGCGGGGGTCCACGAGCAGTACTTC. As protein: CASSSPGRAGVHEQYF.